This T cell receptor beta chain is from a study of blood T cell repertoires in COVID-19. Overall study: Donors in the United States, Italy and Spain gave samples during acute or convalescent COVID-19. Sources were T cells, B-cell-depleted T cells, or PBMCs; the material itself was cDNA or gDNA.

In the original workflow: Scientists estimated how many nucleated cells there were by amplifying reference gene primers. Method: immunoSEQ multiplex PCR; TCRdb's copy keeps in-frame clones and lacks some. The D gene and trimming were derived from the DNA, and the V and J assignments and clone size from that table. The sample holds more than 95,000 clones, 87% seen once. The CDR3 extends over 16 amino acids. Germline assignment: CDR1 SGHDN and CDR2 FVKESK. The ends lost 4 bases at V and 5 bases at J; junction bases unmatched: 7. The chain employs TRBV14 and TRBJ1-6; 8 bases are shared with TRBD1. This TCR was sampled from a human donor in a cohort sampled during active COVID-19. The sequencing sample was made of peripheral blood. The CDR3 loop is CASSRTAGGNNSPLHF. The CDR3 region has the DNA TGTGCCAGCAGCCGTACTGCAGGGGGCAATAATTCACCCCTCCACTTT.